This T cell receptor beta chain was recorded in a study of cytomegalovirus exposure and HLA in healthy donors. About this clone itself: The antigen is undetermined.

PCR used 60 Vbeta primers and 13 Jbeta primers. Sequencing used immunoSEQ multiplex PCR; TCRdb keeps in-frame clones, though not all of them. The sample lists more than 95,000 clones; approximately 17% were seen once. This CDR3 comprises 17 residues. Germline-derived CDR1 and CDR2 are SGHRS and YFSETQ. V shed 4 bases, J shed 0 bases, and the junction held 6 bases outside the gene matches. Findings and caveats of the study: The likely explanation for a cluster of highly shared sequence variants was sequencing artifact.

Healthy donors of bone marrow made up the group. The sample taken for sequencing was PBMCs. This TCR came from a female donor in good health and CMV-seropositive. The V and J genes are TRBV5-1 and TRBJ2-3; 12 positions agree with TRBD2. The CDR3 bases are TGCGCCAGCAGCAAACGAGGACTAGCGGGAAGCACAGATACGCAGTATTTT. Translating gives CASSKRGLAGSTDTQYF.